The rows below give T cell receptor beta chains drawn from one sample of a study of cytomegalovirus exposure and HLA in healthy donors. TCRdb keeps only in-frame clones here, not all; method: immunoSEQ multiplex PCR. This table holds about 180,000 clones, roughly 85% found once. The sample was PBMCs. These TCRs come from a boy aged 2 to 9 in good health and CMV-seronegative. Each CDR3 is given with its conserved first and last residue. Fields, in order: clone size, D gene, V gene, J gene, CDR3 protein, CDR3 DNA. The D gene is left open where the match is weak. Rows may omit the clone size; those that give it use once, few, many or a size class.

size: once
D: .
V: TRBV5-1
J: TRBJ2-5
CDR3: CASSAGQRYESQETQYF
DNA: TGCGCCAGCAGCGCGGGACAGCGATACGAGTCACAAGAGACCCAGTACTTC

size: .
D: TRBD1
V: TRBV28
J: TRBJ1-5
CDR3: CASSIQGQPQHF
DNA: TGTGCCAGCAGTATACAGGGGCAGCCCCAGCATTTT

size: .
D: TRBD2
V: TRBV5-4
J: TRBJ2-5
CDR3: CASSLASGRETQYF
DNA: TGTGCCAGCAGCTTGGCCAGCGGGAGGGAGACCCAGTACTTC

size: .
D: TRBD1
V: TRBV28
J: TRBJ1-6
CDR3: CASSLRGQGQYNSPLHF
DNA: TGTGCCAGCAGTTTAAGGGGACAGGGTCAATATAATTCACCCCTCCACTTT

size: .
D: .
V: TRBV6-1
J: TRBJ2-7
CDR3: CASTRVGEQYF
DNA: TGTGCCAGCACGCGCGTCGGCGAGCAGTACTTC

size: .
D: TRBD2
V: TRBV19
J: TRBJ2-1
CDR3: CASSIVGLAANEQFF
DNA: TGTGCCAGTAGTATAGTTGGACTAGCGGCTAATGAGCAGTTCTTC

size: few
D: TRBD1
V: TRBV29-1
J: TRBJ1-1
CDR3: CSGGGQGVTEAFF
DNA: TGCAGCGGCGGCGGACAGGGCGTCACTGAAGCTTTCTTT

size: .
D: .
V: TRBV11-2
J: TRBJ2-5
CDR3: CASSFLEETQYF
DNA: TGTGCCAGCAGCTTTCTCGAAGAGACCCAGTACTTC

size: once
D: TRBD2
V: TRBV28
J: TRBJ2-1
CDR3: CASSRTSGFYNEQFF
DNA: TGTGCCAGCAGTCGGACTAGCGGTTTCTACAATGAGCAGTTCTTC

size: .
D: .
V: TRBV11-2
J: TRBJ2-5
CDR3: CASSLGTGKETQYF
DNA: TGTGCCAGCAGCTTAGGTACAGGGAAAGAGACCCAGTACTTC

size: .
D: .
V: TRBV11-3
J: TRBJ2-3
CDR3: CASSLAGPGDTQYF
DNA: TGTGCCAGCAGCTTAGCTGGCCCGGGGGATACGCAGTATTTT

size: .
D: .
V: TRBV7-9
J: TRBJ2-3
CDR3: CASRVLGGATDTQYF
DNA: TGTGCCAGCAGGGTGTTGGGGGGGGCGACAGATACGCAGTATTTT

size: .
D: .
V: TRBV27
J: TRBJ2-2
CDR3: CASSSPGAGELFF
DNA: TGTGCCAGCAGCTCGCCAGGGGCCGGGGAGCTGTTTTTT

size: .
D: .
V: TRBV30
J: TRBJ2-1
CDR3: CASGVRNEQFF
DNA: TGTGCCTCCGGGGTCCGCAATGAGCAGTTCTTC

size: .
D: TRBD2
V: TRBV4-1
J: TRBJ2-1
CDR3: CASSQGLAGGPYNEQFF
DNA: TGCGCCAGCAGCCAGGGTCTAGCGGGGGGTCCTTACAATGAGCAGTTCTTC

size: .
D: .
V: TRBV9
J: TRBJ2-7
CDR3: CASSVRGLQGGRDEQYF
DNA: TGTGCCAGCAGCGTAAGGGGGTTACAGGGCGGGCGAGACGAGCAGTACTTC

size: .
D: TRBD1
V: TRBV10-1
J: TRBJ1-6
CDR3: CASSEGTGAAPLHF
DNA: TGCGCCAGCAGTGAGGGGACAGGGGCTGCACCCCTCCACTTT

size: once
D: TRBD2
V: TRBV6-5
J: TRBJ2-4
CDR3: CASSYGEGNIQYF
DNA: TGTGCCAGCAGTTACGGGGAGGGAAACATTCAGTACTTC

size: .
D: .
V: TRBV28
J: TRBJ2-7
CDR3: CASSLTGRENEQYF
DNA: TGTGCCAGCAGTTTAACGGGGAGAGAGAACGAGCAGTACTTC

size: .
D: .
V: TRBV10-1
J: TRBJ2-2
CDR3: CASSVVSPGELFF
DNA: TGCGCCAGCAGTGTAGTATCCCCCGGGGAGCTGTTTTTT

size: .
D: TRBD1
V: TRBV19
J: TRBJ1-2
CDR3: CASSPEDRVCGGYTF
DNA: TGTGCCAGTAGTCCCGAGGACAGGGTTTGCGGCGGCTACACCTTC

size: .
D: TRBD1
V: TRBV11-3
J: TRBJ2-1
CDR3: CASSRTGGIEQFF
DNA: TGTGCCAGCAGCAGGACAGGGGGTATCGAGCAGTTCTTC

size: .
D: .
V: TRBV19
J: TRBJ2-7
CDR3: CASSVRDTYEQYF
DNA: TGTGCCAGTAGTGTCCGGGACACCTACGAGCAGTACTTC